Below, one T cell receptor (beta chain) is given with its context. Antigen unknown. The data originate from a study of OX40 agonist ivuxolimab in advanced cancers. General observations from the study: What antigens the expanded peripheral T cells recognized was never established. Low normalized T-cell clonal expansion also characterized some of the nonresponders.

CDR3 length: 15 residues. From germline, CDR1 is SGHTA and CDR2 FQGNSA. V was clipped by 1 base and J by 4 bases; unmatched bases: 6. TCRdb keeps only in-frame clones here, not all; method: immunoSEQ multiplex PCR. The sample lists 65,000 to 75,000 clones, 80% to 90% occurring once. Sequencing was performed on CD4+ or CD8+ T cells sorted from blood, taken in a trial of the OX40 agonist ivuxolimab. V is TRBV7-2 and J is TRBJ2-5; 7 bases align to TRBD2. The sequence derives from an adult with an advanced solid tumor such as melanoma, head and neck, liver or kidney cancer. This chain's CDR3 is CASSLGELARETQYF. Written as DNA, the CDR3 is TGTGCCAGCAGCTTAGGCGAACTAGCGCGAGAGACCCAGTACTTC. Full variable domain (outside the CDR3, taken from reference TRBV7-2 and TRBJ2-5): GAGVSQSPSNKVTEKGKDVELRCDPISGHTALYWYRQSLGQGLEFLIYFQGNSAPDKSGLPSDRFSAERTGGSVSTLTIQRTQQEDSAVYLCASSLGELARETQYFGPGTRLLVL.